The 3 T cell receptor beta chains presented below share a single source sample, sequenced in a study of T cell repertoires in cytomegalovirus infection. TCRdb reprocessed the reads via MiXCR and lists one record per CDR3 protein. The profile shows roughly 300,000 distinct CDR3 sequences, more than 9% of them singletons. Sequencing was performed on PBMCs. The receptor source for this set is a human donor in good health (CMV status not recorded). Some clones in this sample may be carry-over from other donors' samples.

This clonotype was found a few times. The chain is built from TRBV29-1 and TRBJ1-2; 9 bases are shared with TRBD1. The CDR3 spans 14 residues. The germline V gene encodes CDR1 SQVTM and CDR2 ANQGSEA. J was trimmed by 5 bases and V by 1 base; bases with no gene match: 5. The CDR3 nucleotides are TGCAGCGTTGAAGTTCGGACAGGGGAGTATGGCTACACCTTC. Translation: CSVEVRTGEYGYTF.

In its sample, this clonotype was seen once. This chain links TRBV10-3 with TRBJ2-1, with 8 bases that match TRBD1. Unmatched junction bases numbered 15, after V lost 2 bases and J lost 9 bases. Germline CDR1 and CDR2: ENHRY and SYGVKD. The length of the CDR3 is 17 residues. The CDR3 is CAISETYRTGSLAEQFF. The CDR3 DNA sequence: TGTGCCATCAGTGAGACATACCGGACAGGGAGTTTAGCTGAGCAGTTCTTC.

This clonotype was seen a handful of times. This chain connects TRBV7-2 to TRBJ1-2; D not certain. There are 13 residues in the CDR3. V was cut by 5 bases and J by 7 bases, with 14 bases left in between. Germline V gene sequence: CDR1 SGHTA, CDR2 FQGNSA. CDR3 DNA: TGTGCCAGCAGCAACCCCAGTGAGCGTGGCTACACCTTC. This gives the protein CASSNPSERGYTF. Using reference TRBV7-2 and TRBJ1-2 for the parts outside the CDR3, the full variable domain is GAGVSQSPSNKVTEKGKDVELRCDPISGHTALYWYRQSLGQGLEFLIYFQGNSAPDKSGLPSDRFSAERTGGSVSTLTIQRTQQEDSAVYLCASSNPSERGYTFGSGTRLTVV.